The 5 T cell receptor beta chains below come from one sample, sequenced in a study of T cells in Graves' hyperthyroidism and ophthalmopathy. RNA transcripts yielded amplified TCR beta CDR3 regions. HTBI primers were employed in a first-round RT-PCR of the TCR CDR3. TCRdb re-analysed the multiplex PCR reads in MiXCR, keeping a single row per CDR3 protein. This table holds fewer than 450,000 distinct CDR3 sequences, 17% found once. Sequencing input: blood. The receptors originated from a woman aged 30 to 39 with Graves' hyperthyroidism that later progressed to Graves' ophthalmopathy.

This clonotype occurred many times. The rearrangement joins TRBV18 to TRBJ1-1; TRBD1 is a possible D gene (5 bases). CDR3 length equals 13 residues. From germline, CDR1 is KGHSH and CDR2 LQKENI. V lost 3 bases and J 1 base, leaving 6 bases between the germline ends. For the CDR3, the DNA is TGTGCCAGCTCACCGGGGGGGAACACTGAAGCTTTCTTT. Residues: CASSPGGNTEAFF.

The genes are TRBV7-2 and TRBJ2-3, with 7 bases aligning to TRBD1. This CDR3 contains 15 residues. The trim removed 5 bases at V and 2 bases at J, leaving 7 bases unmatched. Germline lookup yields CDR1 SGHTA and CDR2 FQGNSA. Here the CDR3 reads CASSPMGQITDTQYF. CDR3 nucleotides: TGTGCCAGCAGCCCCATGGGACAGATCACAGATACGCAGTATTTT.

This clonotype showed up many times. The V and J genes are TRBV12-3 or TRBV12-4 and TRBJ2-1; D unclear. There are 12 residues in the CDR3. With 8 bases removed from V and 9 bases from J, the gap between germline ends came to 14 bases. CDR3 sequence (DNA): TGTGCCAGCGGACCCGGTATCGCTGAGCAGTTCTTC. Protein: CASGPGIAEQFF.

This clonotype has just a few counts. A much larger clone lies one base from this, so it may be a read error. The rearrangement uses TRBV24-1 and TRBJ2-5, with D possibly being TRBD1 (6 bases). The CDR3 sequence is 15 residues long. Per germline, CDR1 KGHDR and CDR2 SFDVKD. CDR3: CAISDGTGIRETQYF. The CDR3 DNA is TGTGCCATCAGTGATGGTACAGGGATTCGAGAGACCCAGTACTTC.

This clonotype appeared a few times. The chain combines TRBV3-1 with TRBJ2-5; D uncertain. CDR1 is LGHDT and CDR2 is YNNKEL in the germline V gene (reference sequence). The CDR3 contains 17 residues. Between the trimmed V and J ends, which lost 2 bases and 1 base, there was a span of 17 bases. CDR3 bases: TGTGCCAGCAGCCAACCTGGACCCTATTTCTCCCAAGAGACCCAGTACTTC. This gives the protein CASSQPGPYFSQETQYF.